Listed here are 15 T cell receptor beta chains from one sample, sequenced in a study of OX40 agonist ivuxolimab in advanced cancers. The method was immunoSEQ multiplex PCR; TCRdb's version includes in-frame clones alone and lacks a portion of them. This sample carries 35,000 to 55,000 clones, roughly 80% of them seen once, and the ten largest clones take more than 9%. The sample here was CD4+ or CD8+ T cells sorted from blood, taken in a trial of the OX40 agonist ivuxolimab. The receptors come from an adult with an advanced solid tumor such as melanoma, head and neck, liver or kidney cancer.

V gene TRBV7-2 combines with J gene TRBJ1-3; D uncertain. The CDR3 extends over 16 amino acids. V was trimmed by 5 bases and J by 0 bases, leaving 14 bases between them. The germline V gene encodes CDR1 SGHTA and CDR2 FQGNSA. The CDR3 nucleotides are TGTGCCAGCAGCCCGCAAGGGAGCTACTCTGGAAACACCATATATTTT. This translates into CASSPQGSYSGNTIYF.

The gene calls are TRBV10-1 and TRBJ2-1; 8 bases align to TRBD2. This CDR3 comprises 12 residues. V shed 8 bases, J shed 12 bases, and the junction held 9 bases outside the gene matches. From germline, CDR1 is WNHNN and CDR2 SYGVQD (reference sequence). As DNA, the CDR3 is TGCGCCAGCGGGCCGTCCGGACTAGCGCAGTTCTTC. The encoded protein is CASGPSGLAQFF.

This clone was detected a few times. The chain recombines TRBV19 with TRBJ2-3; 8 positions match TRBD2. The V gene's germline CDR1 is LNHDA and CDR2 SQIVND (reference sequence). The junction had 7 bases not matched to a gene; V was cut back by 8 bases and J by 0 bases. The CDR3 loop spans 15 amino acids. The CDR3 sequence is CASGRASGSTDTQYF. In nucleotides, the CDR3 is TGTGCCAGTGGCCGGGCTAGCGGGAGCACAGATACGCAGTATTTT.

The CDR3 spells CASSLSAGGLSNEQFF. CDR3 sequence (DNA): TGTGCCAGCAGTTTATCAGCGGGAGGGCTAAGCAATGAGCAGTTCTTC. The chain links TRBV28 to TRBJ2-1; 10 nucleotides align to TRBD2. V was pared by 1 base and J by 6 bases, with 6 bases of the junction left unmatched. CDR3 length: 16 residues. CDR1 is MDHEN, CDR2 SYDVKM, per germline.

The V call is TRBV28, the J call TRBJ1-2; 11 bases agree with TRBD1. Germline CDR1 MDHEN, CDR2 SYDVKM. J was trimmed by 3 bases and V by 7 bases; bases with no gene match: 7. CDR3 length: 15 amino acids. CDR3 nucleotide sequence: TGTGCCAGCAAAATAGGGACAGGGGGATACTATGGCTACACCTTC. Translation gives CASKIGTGGYYGYTF.

This chain joins TRBV28 and TRBJ2-3; TRBD2 aligns across 11 bases. CDR1 is MDHEN, CDR2 SYDVKM, per germline. This CDR3 spans 15 amino acids. V lost 6 bases to trimming and J lost 4 bases; unmatched junction nucleotides: 6. CDR3 sequence (DNA): TGTGCCAGCAGCAGTAGCGGGAGGGTGGCAGATACGCAGTATTTT. Translated, it gives CASSSSGRVADTQYF.

The rearrangement joins TRBV4-3 to TRBJ2-3; 9 bases align to TRBD1. This CDR3 is 15 amino acids long. V gave up 2 bases and J gave up 4 bases; unmatched junction bases: 4. The germline gives CDR1 LGHNA, CDR2 YSLEER. CDR3 sequence reads: CASSQYRGRADTQYF. CDR3 bases: TGCGCCAGCAGCCAATACAGGGGGCGCGCAGATACGCAGTATTTT.

The rearrangement links TRBV6-1 to TRBJ1-2, with D uncertain. The V and J ends lost 7 bases and 5 bases respectively, with 20 bases between them. Germline V gives CDR1 MNHNS, CDR2 SASEGT. This CDR3 has 15 amino acids. The CDR3 DNA sequence: TGTGCCAGCACCGAGACCGGGAGAATCCCGTATGGCTACACCTTC. This sequence encodes CASTETGRIPYGYTF.

The chain uses TRBV19 and TRBJ2-3; the match to TRBD1 covers 11 bases. Trimming removed 1 base from V and 4 bases from J; junction bases left unmatched: 7. The CDR3 has 17 amino acids. Germline V lookup: CDR1 LNHDA, CDR2 SQIVND (reference sequence). CDR3 in DNA: TGTGCCAGTAGTATAGGTCGGACAGGGGGCGCATCAGATACGCAGTATTTT. Residues: CASSIGRTGGASDTQYF.

As concerns this clone: The same CDR3 arises from other DNA sequences in this sample as well. The rearrangement joins TRBV11-1 to TRBJ2-2; D gene ambiguous. This CDR3 has 13 residues. V was trimmed by 8 bases and J by 8 bases, leaving 15 bases between them. CDR1 and CDR2 (germline): SGHAT, FQDESV (reference sequence). The CDR3 is CASSFPATGELFF. The CDR3 DNA follows: TGTGCCAGCTCTTTCCCAGCCACTGGGGAGCTGTTTTTT.

The chain combines TRBV2 with TRBJ1-2; 10 bases are shared with TRBD1. CDR3 size: 15 residues. Trimming removed 7 bases from V and 7 bases from J; junction bases left unmatched: 12. CDR1 SNHLY and CDR2 FYNNEI come from the germline V gene. CDR3 DNA: TGTGCCAGCATCAACCGACAGGGGGCATTGGGTGGCTACACCTTC. Protein product: CASINRQGALGGYTF.

The chain joins TRBV27 to TRBJ1-2; 8 positions match TRBD1. Germline V gives CDR1 MNHEY, CDR2 SMNVEV (reference sequence). The CDR3 consists of 15 residues. The ends lost 4 bases at V and 4 bases at J; junction bases unmatched: 8. CDR3 nucleotides: TGTGCCAGCAGTTCTTGGACAGGGAGGGGCTATGGCTACACCTTC. Protein sequence: CASSSWTGRGYGYTF.

J is TRBJ2-3 and V is TRBV27; 7 bases align to TRBD2. The ends lost 6 bases at V and 7 bases at J; junction bases unmatched: 16. The length of the CDR3 is 16 residues. Germline CDR1 reads MNHEY; CDR2 reads SMNVEV (reference sequence). The CDR3 loop is CASRHRRGGSSNTQYF. The CDR3 DNA is TGTGCCAGCAGACACCGGAGGGGCGGGAGTTCAAATACGCAGTATTTT.

The chain is built from TRBV10-3 and TRBJ2-3, with a tentative D call TRBD1 (5 bases). This CDR3 contains 14 residues. From germline, CDR1 is ENHRY and CDR2 SYGVKD. The ends were cut back, 2 bases at V and 2 bases at J, with 8 bases in the middle. CDR3 sequence: CAISEPTVTDTQYF. For the CDR3, the DNA is TGTGCCATCAGTGAGCCGACAGTCACAGATACGCAGTATTTT.

The chain couples TRBV2 to TRBJ2-1; 8 nucleotides line up with TRBD1. Looked up from germline, CDR1 is SNHLY and CDR2 is FYNNEI. V lost 6 bases to trimming and J lost 3 bases; unmatched junction nucleotides: 7. The CDR3 totals 15 residues. The CDR3 DNA follows: TGTGCCAGCAGCGGACAGGGAAAAGGCTACAATGAGCAGTTCTTC. This encodes CASSGQGKGYNEQFF. Based on the CDR3 plus reference TRBV2 and TRBJ2-1, the full variable domain is EPEVTQTPSHQVTQMGQEVILRCVPISNHLYFYWYRQILGQKVEFLVSFYNNEISEKSEIFDDQFSVERPDGSNFTLKIRSTKLEDSAMYFCASSGQGKGYNEQFFGPGTRLTVL.